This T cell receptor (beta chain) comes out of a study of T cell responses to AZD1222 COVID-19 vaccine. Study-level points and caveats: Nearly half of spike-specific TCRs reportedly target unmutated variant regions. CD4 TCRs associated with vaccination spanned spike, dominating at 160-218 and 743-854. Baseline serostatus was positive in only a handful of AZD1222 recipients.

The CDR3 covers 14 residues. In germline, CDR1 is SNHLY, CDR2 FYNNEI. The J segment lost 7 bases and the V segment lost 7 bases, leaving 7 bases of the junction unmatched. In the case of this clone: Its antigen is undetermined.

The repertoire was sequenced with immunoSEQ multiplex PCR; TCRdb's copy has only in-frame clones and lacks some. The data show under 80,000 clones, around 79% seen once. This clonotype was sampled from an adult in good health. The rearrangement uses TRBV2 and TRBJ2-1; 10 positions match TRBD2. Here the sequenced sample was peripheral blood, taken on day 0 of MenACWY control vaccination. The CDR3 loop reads CASTEREGTNEQFF. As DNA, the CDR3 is TGTGCCAGCACGGAGCGGGAGGGAACTAATGAGCAGTTCTTC.